The 13 T cell receptor beta chains below come from one sample, sequenced in a study of human T cells and chemical hapten exposure. As for time point: pre-sensitization, week 0. Noted treatment: therapeutic diphenylcyclopropenone sensitization with weekly scalp DPC. TCRdb reprocessed the RACE reads with MiXCR, giving one entry per CDR3 protein. The table lists about 98,000 distinct CDR3 sequences, about a tenth of them singletons, with about 3% in the top ten. Material: whole blood, obtained in connection with sensitization to the hapten diphenylcyclopropenone (DPC). The receptors were sampled from an older woman with alopecia areata. Some clones in this sample may be carry-over from other donors' samples.

This clonotype was observed many times. V and J are TRBV18 and TRBJ2-7; perhaps D is TRBD1 or TRBD2 (5 bases each). Trimming left V 3 bases short and J 6 bases short, with 18 bases between. There are 15 residues in the CDR3. The V gene's germline CDR1 is KGHSH and CDR2 LQKENI. For the CDR3, the DNA is TGTGCCAGCTCACCCGCCGGGGATGGGGGTACCGAGCAGTACTTC. Amino acid sequence: CASSPAGDGGTEQYF.

This clonotype showed up many times. J is TRBJ2-3 and V is TRBV27; 11 bases agree with TRBD1. This CDR3 is 14 amino acids long. Germline CDR1 is MNHEY and CDR2 is SMNVEV (reference sequence). J gave up 8 bases and V 5 bases, and 6 bases lay outside the gene matches. The chain's CDR3 is CASSLGTGGLTQYF. Written as DNA, the CDR3 is TGTGCCAGCAGTCTGGGGACAGGGGGGCTTACGCAGTATTTT.

This clonotype was counted ten times or more. This chain uses TRBV3-1 with TRBJ1-1, with 9 positions matching TRBD1. V dropped 7 bases and J dropped 3; count of bases not matched to a gene: 6. The germline V gene has CDR1 LGHDT and CDR2 YNNKEL (reference sequence). This CDR3 is built from 14 residues. For the CDR3, the DNA is TGTGCCAGCAACTCCCGGGACAGGGACACTGAAGCTTTCTTT. The encoded protein is CASNSRDRDTEAFF.

This clonotype was counted at least ten times. This rearrangement joins TRBV5-1 to TRBJ1-2, with 7 bases aligning to TRBD1. J lost 4 bases, V lost 3 bases, and 9 bases had no gene match. CDR1 is SGHRS and CDR2 is YFSETQ in the germline V gene. The CDR3 sequence is 15 residues long. The CDR3 DNA reads TGCGCCAGCAGCTCCCAGACAGGGAGGGGCTATGGCTACACCTTC. Protein sequence: CASSSQTGRGYGYTF.

This clonotype was detected ten times or more. The chain recombines TRBV19 with TRBJ1-4; D unclear. Deletions cut 7 bases from V and 1 base from J, with 16 bases between. The CDR3 is 16 residues long. Germline V gene data show CDR1 as LNHDA and CDR2 as SQIVND (reference sequence). CDR3: CASNYFPGGTNEKLFF. CDR3 nucleotides: TGTGCCAGTAATTATTTCCCGGGCGGAACTAATGAAAAACTGTTTTTT. Complete variable domain (other parts from reference TRBV19 and TRBJ1-4): DGGITQSPKYLFRKEGQNVTLSCEQNLNHDAMYWYRQDPGQGLRLIYYSQIVNDFQKGDIAEGYSVSREKKESFPLTVTSAQKNPTAFYLCASNYFPGGTNEKLFFGSGTQLSVL.

This clonotype was observed at least ten times. The chain has TRBV12-3 or TRBV12-4 and TRBJ1-2, with D hard to call. The CDR3 is 13 amino acids. Deletions cut 1 base from V and 4 bases from J, with 7 bases between. The CDR3 DNA is TGTGCCAGCAGTTTAGGCGGAACCTATGGCTACACCTTC. Translation: CASSLGGTYGYTF.

This chain joins TRBV27 and TRBJ2-5; D is possibly TRBD1 (6 bases). Trimming left V 6 bases short and J 2 bases short, with 13 bases between. Germline V lookup: CDR1 MNHEY, CDR2 SMNVEV (reference sequence). The CDR3 has 14 amino acids. CDR3 loop: CASSPRTEQETQYF. For the CDR3, the DNA is TGTGCCAGCAGCCCAAGGACAGAGCAAGAGACCCAGTACTTC.

This clonotype showed up many times. This chain's CDR3 is CASSPQLAPPHNEQFF. CDR3 sequence (DNA): TGTGCCAGCAGCCCGCAACTAGCCCCACCACACAATGAGCAGTTCTTC. The V and J genes are TRBV13 and TRBJ2-1; the D gene is possibly TRBD2 (6 bases). The CDR3 runs 16 residues. CDR1 is PRHDT and CDR2 is FYEKMQ in the germline V gene (reference sequence). V lost 5 bases to trimming and J lost 5 bases, with 19 bases between them.

This clonotype appeared a few times. V is TRBV7-6 and J is TRBJ2-7; TRBD2 might be the D (6 bases). Per the germline V gene, CDR1 is SGHVS and CDR2 is FNYEAQ. The CDR3 length is 15 residues. The V and J ends lost 4 bases and 2 bases respectively, with 15 bases between them. CDR3 residues: CASSSSLRGAYEQYF. DNA of the CDR3: TGTGCCAGCAGCTCATCCTTGCGGGGCGCCTACGAGCAGTACTTC.

This clonotype was observed many times. The chain carries TRBV6-6 and TRBJ2-1; maybe TRBD1 (6 bases). V was cut by 4 bases and J by 6 bases, with 28 bases left in between. Germline values: CDR1 MNHNY, CDR2 SVGAGI (reference sequence). This CDR3 has 19 amino acids. The CDR3 DNA reads TGTGCCAGCAGTTTCGATATAGCCCGCGCTGCACAGGGTTTCAATGAGCAGTTCTTC. Translation gives CASSFDIARAAQGFNEQFF.

The table lists this clonotype with many counts. The chain carries TRBV29-1 and TRBJ2-5; possibly TRBD1 or TRBD2 for D (5 bases each). CDR1 and CDR2 from the germline V gene are SQVTM and ANQGSEA. The V and J ends lost 3 bases and 1 base respectively, with 6 bases between them. This CDR3 comprises 12 residues. The CDR3 nucleotides are TGCAGCGTTGACGGGGCCCAAGAGACCCAGTACTTC. Translating gives CSVDGAQETQYF.

This clonotype occurred many times. V is TRBV5-1 and J is TRBJ2-3; 8 nucleotides align to TRBD2. The CDR3 is made up of 13 amino acids. The V and J ends lost 7 bases and 4 bases, in that order; junction bases with no gene match: 5. The germline gives CDR1 SGHRS, CDR2 YFSETQ. For the CDR3, the DNA is TGCGCCAGCTTGGGTAGCGGGGCAGATACGCAGTATTTT. Protein sequence: CASLGSGADTQYF.

This clonotype was picked up many times. The genes are TRBV15 and TRBJ2-1, with TRBD2 matching 11 bases. V trimming: 0 bases; J trimming: 9 bases; junction bases outside the gene matches: 7. Germline V CDR1 and CDR2: LNHNV, YYDKDF (reference sequence). The CDR3 totals 16 residues. The CDR3 loop reads CATSRDPASGGREQFF. The CDR3 nucleotides read TGTGCCACCAGCAGAGATCCTGCTAGCGGGGGGCGTGAGCAGTTCTTC.